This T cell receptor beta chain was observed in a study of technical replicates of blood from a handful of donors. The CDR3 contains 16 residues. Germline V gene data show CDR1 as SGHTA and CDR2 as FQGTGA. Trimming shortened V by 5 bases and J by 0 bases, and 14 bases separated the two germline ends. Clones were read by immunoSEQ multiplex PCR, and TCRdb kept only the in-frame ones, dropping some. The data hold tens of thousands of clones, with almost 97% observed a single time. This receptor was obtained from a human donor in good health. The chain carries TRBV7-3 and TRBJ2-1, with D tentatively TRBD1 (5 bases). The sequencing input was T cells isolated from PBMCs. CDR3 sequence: CASSVGGASSYNEQFF. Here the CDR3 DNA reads TGTGCCAGCAGCGTAGGTGGGGCCAGCTCCTACAATGAGCAGTTCTTC. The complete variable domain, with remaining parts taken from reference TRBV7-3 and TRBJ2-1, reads GAGVSQTPSNKVTEKGKYVELRCDPISGHTALYWYRQSLGQGPEFLIYFQGTGAADDSGLPNDRFFAVRPEGSVSTLKIQRTERGDSAVYLCASSVGGASSYNEQFFGPGTRLTVL.